This T cell receptor beta chain was recovered during a study of identifying expanded T cells in peripheral blood. Study findings and constraints: Differentially abundant clones: about 1.2 between replicates, about 17 at around 15 days, over 18 at four. Variance in clone template counts between two-week samples significantly increased with total template count across all healthy donors.

Trimming stripped 1 base from V and 1 base from J, with 5 bases between. Germline V gene data show CDR1 as SGHRS and CDR2 as YFSETQ. The CDR3 is 13 amino acids. Remarks on this clone: Its antigen is unknown.

Collection occurred without any documented infections or immune events in donors. The method was immunoSEQ multiplex PCR; TCRdb's version includes in-frame clones alone and lacks a portion of them. The repertoire has tens of thousands of clones, roughly 88% of them found once; the top ten carry approximately 5.3%. The V gene is TRBV5-1, the J gene TRBJ1-1, with D possibly TRBD1 on 5 matching bases. This TCR was sampled from a person aged 18 to 70 in good health. Input material: blood. The DNA of the CDR3 is TGCGCCAGCAGCTTGACAGGGAACACTGAAGCTTTCTTT. Residues: CASSLTGNTEAFF.